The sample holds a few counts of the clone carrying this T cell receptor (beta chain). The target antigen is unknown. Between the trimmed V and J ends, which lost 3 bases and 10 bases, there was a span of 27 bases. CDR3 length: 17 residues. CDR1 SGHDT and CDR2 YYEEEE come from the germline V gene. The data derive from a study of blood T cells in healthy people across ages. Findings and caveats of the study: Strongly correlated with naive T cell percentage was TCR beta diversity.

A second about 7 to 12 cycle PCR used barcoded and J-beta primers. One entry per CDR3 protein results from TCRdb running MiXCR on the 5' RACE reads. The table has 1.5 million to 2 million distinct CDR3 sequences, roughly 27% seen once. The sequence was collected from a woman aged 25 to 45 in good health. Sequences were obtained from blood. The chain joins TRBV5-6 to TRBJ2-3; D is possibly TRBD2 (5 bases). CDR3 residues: CASSWPPDRFGDPAQYF. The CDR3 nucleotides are TGTGCCAGCAGCTGGCCCCCCGACCGCTTCGGGGATCCGGCGCAGTATTTT.